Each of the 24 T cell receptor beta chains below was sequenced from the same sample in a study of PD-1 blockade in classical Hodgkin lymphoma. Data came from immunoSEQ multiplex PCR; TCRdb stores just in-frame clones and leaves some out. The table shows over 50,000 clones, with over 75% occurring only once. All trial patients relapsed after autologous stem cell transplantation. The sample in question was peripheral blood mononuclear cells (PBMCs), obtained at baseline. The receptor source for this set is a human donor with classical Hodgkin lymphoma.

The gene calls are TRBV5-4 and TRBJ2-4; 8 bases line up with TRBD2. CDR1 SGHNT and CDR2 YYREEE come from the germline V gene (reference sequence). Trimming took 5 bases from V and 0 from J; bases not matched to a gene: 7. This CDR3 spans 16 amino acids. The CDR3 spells CASSSSGSLAKNIQYF. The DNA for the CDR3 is TGTGCCAGCAGTTCTAGCGGGTCACTAGCCAAAAACATTCAGTACTTC.

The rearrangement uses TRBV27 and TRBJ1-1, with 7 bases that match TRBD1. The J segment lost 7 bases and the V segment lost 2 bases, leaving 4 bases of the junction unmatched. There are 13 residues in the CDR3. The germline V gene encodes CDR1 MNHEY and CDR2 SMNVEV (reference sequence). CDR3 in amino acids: CASSLTGTDEAFF. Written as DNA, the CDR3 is TGTGCCAGCAGTTTAACCGGGACAGATGAAGCTTTCTTT.

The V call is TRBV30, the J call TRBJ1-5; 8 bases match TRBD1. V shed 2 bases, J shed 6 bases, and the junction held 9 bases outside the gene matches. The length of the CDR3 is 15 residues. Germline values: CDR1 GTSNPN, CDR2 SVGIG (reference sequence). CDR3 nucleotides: TGTGCCTGGAGTTACTCTCAGGGGGCCCGTCAGCCCCAGCATTTT. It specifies CAWSYSQGARQPQHF.

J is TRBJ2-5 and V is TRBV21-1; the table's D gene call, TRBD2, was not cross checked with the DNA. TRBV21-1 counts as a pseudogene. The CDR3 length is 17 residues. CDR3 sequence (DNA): TGTGCCAGCAGCAAAGCTACTTCCCAAGAATTCCAAGAGACCCAGTACTTC. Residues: CASSKATSQEFQETQYF.

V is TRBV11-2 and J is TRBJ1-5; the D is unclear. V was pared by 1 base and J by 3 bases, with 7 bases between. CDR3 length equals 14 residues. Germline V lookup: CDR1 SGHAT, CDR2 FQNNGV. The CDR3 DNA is TGTGCCAGCAGCTTAGGGGGTAACAATCAGCCCCAGCATTTT. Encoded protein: CASSLGGNNQPQHF.

CDR3 bases: TGTGCCAGCACCCCGGGGGGGGGTCGCCAGCCCCAGCATTTT. Translated: CASTPGGGRQPQHF. The chain joins TRBV7-2 to TRBJ1-5, with D tentatively TRBD1 (5 bases). CDR1 and CDR2 (germline): SGHTA, FQGNSA. Trimming stripped 7 bases from V and 7 bases from J, with 17 bases between. There are 14 residues in the CDR3.

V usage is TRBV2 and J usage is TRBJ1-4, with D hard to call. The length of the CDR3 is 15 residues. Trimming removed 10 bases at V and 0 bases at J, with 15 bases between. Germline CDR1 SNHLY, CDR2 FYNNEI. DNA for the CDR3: TGTGCCACCCGGGCCCTCGTTGCAACTAATGAAAAACTGTTTTTT. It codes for CATRALVATNEKLFF.

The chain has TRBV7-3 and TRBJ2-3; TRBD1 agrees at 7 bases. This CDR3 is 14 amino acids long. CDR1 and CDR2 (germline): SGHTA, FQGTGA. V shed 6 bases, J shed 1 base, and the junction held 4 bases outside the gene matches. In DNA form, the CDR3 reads TGTGCCAGCAGTTCCGGACAGGGCACAGATACGCAGTATTTT. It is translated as CASSSGQGTDTQYF.

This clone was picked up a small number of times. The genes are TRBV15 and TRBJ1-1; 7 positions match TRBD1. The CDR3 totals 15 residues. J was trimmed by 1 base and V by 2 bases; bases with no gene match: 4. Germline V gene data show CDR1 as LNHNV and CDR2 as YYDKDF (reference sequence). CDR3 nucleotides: TGTGCCACCAGCAGACCTAGGACAGGGAACACTGAAGCTTTCTTT. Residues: CATSRPRTGNTEAFF.

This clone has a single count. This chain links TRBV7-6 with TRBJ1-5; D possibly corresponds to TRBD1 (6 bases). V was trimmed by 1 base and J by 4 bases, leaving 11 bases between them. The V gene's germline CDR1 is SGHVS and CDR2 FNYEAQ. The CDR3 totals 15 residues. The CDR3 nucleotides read TGTGCCAGCAGCTTAGAAACAGGGTGGAATCAGCCCCAGCATTTT. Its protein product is CASSLETGWNQPQHF.

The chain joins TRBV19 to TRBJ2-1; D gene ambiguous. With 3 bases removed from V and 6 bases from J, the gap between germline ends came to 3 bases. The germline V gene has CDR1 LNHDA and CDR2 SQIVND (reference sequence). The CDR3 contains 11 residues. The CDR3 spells CASSMSNEQFF. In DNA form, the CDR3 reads TGTGCCAGTAGTATGAGCAATGAGCAGTTCTTC.

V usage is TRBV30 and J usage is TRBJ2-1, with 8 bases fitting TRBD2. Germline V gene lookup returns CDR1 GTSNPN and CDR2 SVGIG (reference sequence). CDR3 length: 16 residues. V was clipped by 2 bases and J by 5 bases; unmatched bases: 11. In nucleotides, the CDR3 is TGTGCCTGGAGTTCTTACATACTAGCGGCTGACAATGAGCAGTTCTTC. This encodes CAWSSYILAADNEQFF.

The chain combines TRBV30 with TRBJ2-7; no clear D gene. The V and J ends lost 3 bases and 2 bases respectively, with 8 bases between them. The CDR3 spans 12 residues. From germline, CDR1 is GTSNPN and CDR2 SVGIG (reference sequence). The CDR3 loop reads CAWSRGPYEQYF. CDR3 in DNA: TGTGCCTGGAGCCGCGGACCCTACGAGCAGTACTTC.

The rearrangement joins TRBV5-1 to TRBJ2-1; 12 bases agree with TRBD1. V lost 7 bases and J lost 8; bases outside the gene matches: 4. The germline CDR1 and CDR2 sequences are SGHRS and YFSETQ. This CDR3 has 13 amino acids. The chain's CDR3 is CASGTGGKDEQFF. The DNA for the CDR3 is TGCGCCAGCGGGACAGGGGGCAAAGATGAGCAGTTCTTC.

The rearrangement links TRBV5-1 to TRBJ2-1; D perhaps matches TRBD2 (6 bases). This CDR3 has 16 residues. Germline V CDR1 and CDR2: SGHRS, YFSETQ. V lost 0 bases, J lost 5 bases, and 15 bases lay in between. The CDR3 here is CASSLAVAAQNNEQFF. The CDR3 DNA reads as TGCGCCAGCAGCTTGGCCGTAGCGGCACAGAACAATGAGCAGTTCTTC. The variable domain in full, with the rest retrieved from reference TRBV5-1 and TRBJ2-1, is KAGVTQTPRYLIKTRGQQVTLSCSPISGHRSVSWYQQTPGQGLQFLFEYFSETQRNKGNFPGRFSGRQFSNSRSEMNVSTLELGDSALYLCASSLAVAAQNNEQFFGPGTRLTVL.

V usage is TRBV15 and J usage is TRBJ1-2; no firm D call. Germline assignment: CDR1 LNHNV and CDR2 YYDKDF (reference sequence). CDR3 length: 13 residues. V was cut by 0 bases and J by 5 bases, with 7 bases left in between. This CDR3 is CATSRDRGYGYTF. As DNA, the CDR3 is TGTGCCACCAGCAGAGATCGAGGGTATGGCTACACCTTC.

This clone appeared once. CDR3 residues: CASSLGGGETQYF. The CDR3, as DNA: TGTGCCAGCAGCCTCGGGGGTGGTGAGACCCAGTACTTC. The genes are TRBV6-5 and TRBJ2-5, with D perhaps TRBD2 (6 bases). The CDR3 sequence is 13 residues long. CDR1 MNHEY and CDR2 SVGAGI come from the germline V gene. Trimming cost V 6 bases and J 5 bases, with 13 bases left between them.

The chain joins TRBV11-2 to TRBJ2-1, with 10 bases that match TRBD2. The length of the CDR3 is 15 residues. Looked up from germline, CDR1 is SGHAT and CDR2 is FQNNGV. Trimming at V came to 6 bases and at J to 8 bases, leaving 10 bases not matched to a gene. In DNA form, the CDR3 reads TGTGCCAGCAGGCCCCCACTAGCGGGAAACCATGAGCAGTTCTTC. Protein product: CASRPPLAGNHEQFF.

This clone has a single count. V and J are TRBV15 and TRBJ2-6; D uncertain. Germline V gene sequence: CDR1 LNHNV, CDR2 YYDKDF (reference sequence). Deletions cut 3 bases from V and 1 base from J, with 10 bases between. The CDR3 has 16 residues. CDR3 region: CATSSIPESGANVLTF. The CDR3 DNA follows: TGTGCCACCAGCAGTATTCCAGAGTCTGGGGCCAACGTCCTGACTTTC.

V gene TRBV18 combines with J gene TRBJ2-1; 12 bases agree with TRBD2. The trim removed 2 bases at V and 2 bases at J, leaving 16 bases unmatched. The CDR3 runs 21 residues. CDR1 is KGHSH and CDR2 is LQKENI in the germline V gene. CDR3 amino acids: CASSPAPGTSGSSLAYNEQFF. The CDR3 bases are TGTGCCAGCTCACCAGCCCCCGGGACTAGCGGGTCGTCCCTCGCCTACAATGAGCAGTTCTTC. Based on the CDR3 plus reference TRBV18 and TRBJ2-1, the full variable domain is NAGVMQNPRHLVRRRGQEARLRCSPMKGHSHVYWYRQLPEEGLKFMVYLQKENIIDESGMPKERFSAEFPKEGPSILRIQQVVRGDSAAYFCASSPAPGTSGSSLAYNEQFFGPGTRLTVL.

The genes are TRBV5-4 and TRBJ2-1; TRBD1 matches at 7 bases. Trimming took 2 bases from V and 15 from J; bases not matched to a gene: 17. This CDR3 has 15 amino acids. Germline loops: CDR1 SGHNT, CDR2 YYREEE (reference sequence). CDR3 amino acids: CASSFGTEIGQVLFF. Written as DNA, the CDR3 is TGTGCCAGCAGCTTTGGGACAGAAATCGGGCAAGTCTTGTTCTTC.

The CDR3 reads CASSSNPGPYEQYF. The CDR3 DNA reads as TGTGCCAGCAGCTCAAACCCGGGGCCCTACGAGCAGTACTTC. The chain couples TRBV11-3 to TRBJ2-7, with D possibly called TRBD1 or TRBD2 (5 bases each). This CDR3 is 14 amino acids long. Trimming removed 4 bases at V and 2 bases at J, with 12 bases between. The germline gives CDR1 SGHNT, CDR2 YENEEA.

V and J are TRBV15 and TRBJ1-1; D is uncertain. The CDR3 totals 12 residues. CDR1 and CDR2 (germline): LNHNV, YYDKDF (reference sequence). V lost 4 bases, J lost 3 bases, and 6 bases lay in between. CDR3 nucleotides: TGTGCCACCAGCATGAGATACACTGAAGCTTTCTTT. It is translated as CATSMRYTEAFF.

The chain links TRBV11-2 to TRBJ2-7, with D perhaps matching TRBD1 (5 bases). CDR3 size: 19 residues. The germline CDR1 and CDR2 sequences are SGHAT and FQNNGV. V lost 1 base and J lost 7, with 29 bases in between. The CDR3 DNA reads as TGTGCCAGCAGCTTAGTAGTAACTCAGGCGGCAGGGCAGCCGGTGGAGCAGTACTTC. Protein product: CASSLVVTQAAGQPVEQYF.